These T cell receptor beta chains were read from a single sample in a study of immune evolution from preneoplasia to lung adenocarcinoma. TCRdb keeps only in-frame clones here, not all; method: immunoSEQ multiplex PCR. In the table there are 6,200 or so clones, about three quarters of which are singletons. Sequenced material: FFPE minimally invasive lung adenocarcinoma tissue. These receptors all stem from a person aged 60-79 years with lung adenocarcinoma. Both conserved end residues are part of each CDR3. Fields, in order: V gene, D gene, clone size, J gene, CDR3 protein, CDR3 DNA. A D gene is named only where the DNA matches it firmly. Clone size is not always given. Where it is, it says once, few, many or a class for expanded clones.

v_gene: TRBV11-3; d_gene: TRBD1; abundance: NA; j_gene: TRBJ2-2; CDR3aa: CASSTDRSPTGELFF; CDR3nt: TGTGCCAGCAGCACGGACAGGTCTCCCACCGGGGAGCTGTTTTTT
v_gene: TRBV5-8; d_gene: NA; abundance: NA; j_gene: TRBJ1-2; CDR3aa: CASSLGAGPNYGYTF; CDR3nt: TGTGCCAGCAGCCTTGGAGCTGGACCTAACTATGGTTACACCTTC
v_gene: TRBV6-6; d_gene: NA; abundance: NA; j_gene: TRBJ2-7; CDR3aa: CASSYSIEQYF; CDR3nt: TGTGCCAGCAGTTACTCGATCGAGCAGTACTTC
v_gene: TRBV6-6; d_gene: NA; abundance: NA; j_gene: TRBJ2-7; CDR3aa: CASSPPWRDSYEQYF; CDR3nt: TGTGCCAGCAGCCCCCCCTGGCGGGACAGCTACGAGCAGTACTTC
v_gene: TRBV7-2; d_gene: NA; abundance: NA; j_gene: TRBJ2-7; CDR3aa: CASSIDHNSYEQYF; CDR3nt: TGTGCCAGCAGCATCGACCACAATTCCTACGAGCAGTACTTC
v_gene: TRBV11-2; d_gene: NA; abundance: NA; j_gene: TRBJ2-3; CDR3aa: CASSLEGGGNTDTQYF; CDR3nt: TGTGCCAGCAGCTTAGAAGGAGGGGGGAACACAGATACGCAGTATTTT
v_gene: TRBV10-1; d_gene: NA; abundance: NA; j_gene: TRBJ2-2; CDR3aa: CATSDRNTGELFF; CDR3nt: TGCGCCACCTCGGACAGGAACACCGGGGAGCTGTTTTTT
v_gene: TRBV9; d_gene: NA; abundance: few; j_gene: TRBJ2-6; CDR3aa: CASTGRTGANVLTF; CDR3nt: TGTGCCAGCACGGGTCGGACTGGGGCCAACGTCCTGACTTTC
v_gene: TRBV7-2; d_gene: TRBD1; abundance: NA; j_gene: TRBJ2-2; CDR3aa: CASSPTGVLTPGELFF; CDR3nt: TGTGCCAGCAGCCCCACAGGGGTCCTTACCCCGGGGGAGCTGTTTTTT
v_gene: TRBV15; d_gene: NA; abundance: NA; j_gene: TRBJ2-1; CDR3aa: CATSRDRRVWNNEQFF; CDR3nt: TGTGCCACCAGCAGAGATCGCAGGGTTTGGAACAATGAGCAGTTCTTC
v_gene: TRBV18; d_gene: NA; abundance: NA; j_gene: TRBJ2-5; CDR3aa: CASSPSVGETQYF; CDR3nt: TGTGCCAGCTCACCGAGTGTAGGAGAGACCCAGTACTTC
v_gene: TRBV4-1; d_gene: NA; abundance: few; j_gene: TRBJ1-5; CDR3aa: CASSQEWSGSNQPQHF; CDR3nt: TGCGCCAGCAGCCAAGAATGGTCCGGGAGCAATCAGCCCCAGCATTTT
v_gene: TRBV6-4; d_gene: NA; abundance: NA; j_gene: TRBJ2-3; CDR3aa: CASSGGTASTDTQYF; CDR3nt: TGTGCCAGCAGTGGCGGGACGGCAAGCACAGATACGCAGTATTTT
v_gene: TRBV4-1; d_gene: TRBD1; abundance: NA; j_gene: TRBJ1-2; CDR3aa: CASSQGLQGKDGYTF; CDR3nt: TGCGCCAGCAGCCAAGGTTTACAGGGGAAAGATGGCTACACCTTC
v_gene: TRBV27; d_gene: NA; abundance: NA; j_gene: TRBJ1-4; CDR3aa: CASRRNQWPISTYEKLFF; CDR3nt: TGTGCCAGCAGACGAAACCAATGGCCAATTTCTACCTATGAAAAACTGTTTTTT
v_gene: TRBV28; d_gene: NA; abundance: NA; j_gene: TRBJ1-5; CDR3aa: CASSQTGLPQHF; CDR3nt: TGTGCCAGCAGTCAAACAGGGTTGCCCCAGCATTTT
v_gene: TRBV23-1; d_gene: NA; abundance: NA; j_gene: TRBJ1-5; CDR3aa: CASEDAYQPQHF; CDR3nt: TGCGCCTCCGAGGACGCGTATCAGCCCCAGCATTTT
v_gene: TRBV6-1; d_gene: TRBD1; abundance: NA; j_gene: TRBJ1-2; CDR3aa: CASSVDGTGDYYGYTF; CDR3nt: TGTGCCAGCAGTGTGGACGGGACAGGGGATTACTATGGCTACACCTTC
v_gene: TRBV5-4; d_gene: TRBD2; abundance: NA; j_gene: TRBJ2-7; CDR3aa: CASSPEMASGSHEQYF; CDR3nt: TGTGCCAGCAGCCCCGAGATGGCTAGCGGGTCCCACGAGCAGTACTTC
v_gene: TRBV2; d_gene: NA; abundance: NA; j_gene: TRBJ1-5; CDR3aa: CASLGGGSNQPQHF; CDR3nt: TGTGCCAGCCTTGGGGGTGGGAGCAATCAGCCCCAGCATTTT
v_gene: TRBV18; d_gene: TRBD2; abundance: NA; j_gene: TRBJ2-5; CDR3aa: CASSSTGTSGSETQYF; CDR3nt: TGTGCCAGCTCATCAACCGGGACTAGCGGGAGTGAGACCCAGTACTTC
v_gene: TRBV30; d_gene: NA; abundance: NA; j_gene: TRBJ2-2; CDR3aa: CAWSVGGSGAGELFF; CDR3nt: TGTGCCTGGAGTGTTGGTGGGAGTGGCGCCGGGGAGCTGTTTTTT
v_gene: TRBV7-9; d_gene: TRBD1; abundance: NA; j_gene: TRBJ1-2; CDR3aa: CASSLSDREYGYTF; CDR3nt: TGTGCCAGCAGCTTGAGCGACAGGGAATATGGCTACACCTTC
v_gene: TRBV30; d_gene: NA; abundance: few; j_gene: TRBJ1-3; CDR3aa: CAWSGWSSGNTIYF; CDR3nt: TGTGCCTGGAGTGGTTGGAGCTCTGGAAACACCATATATTTT
v_gene: TRBV4-1; d_gene: NA; abundance: NA; j_gene: TRBJ1-5; CDR3aa: CASSQFEGRNQPQHF; CDR3nt: TGCGCCAGCAGCCAATTTGAAGGACGCAATCAGCCCCAGCATTTT
v_gene: TRBV7-9; d_gene: NA; abundance: NA; j_gene: TRBJ2-1; CDR3aa: CASSSANEQFF; CDR3nt: TGTGCCAGCAGCTCAGCCAATGAGCAGTTCTTC
v_gene: TRBV9; d_gene: NA; abundance: NA; j_gene: TRBJ2-7; CDR3aa: CASSRQEASAYEQYF; CDR3nt: TGTGCCAGCAGCCGTCAAGAGGCTAGCGCCTACGAGCAGTACTTC
v_gene: TRBV27; d_gene: TRBD1; abundance: NA; j_gene: TRBJ1-2; CDR3aa: CASSAQGSRYGYTF; CDR3nt: TGTGCCAGCAGTGCACAGGGGTCCCGGTATGGCTACACCTTC
v_gene: TRBV7-8; d_gene: TRBD1; abundance: NA; j_gene: TRBJ2-7; CDR3aa: CASSSAGQGIDEQYF; CDR3nt: TGTGCCAGCAGCTCCGCGGGACAGGGTATCGACGAGCAGTACTTC